Following are 30 T cell receptor beta chains from one sample sequenced in a study of T cells in Graves' hyperthyroidism and ophthalmopathy. TCR beta CDR3 regions were amplified from RNA. The TCR CDR3 was amplified in a first-round RT-PCR using the HTBI primer set. TCRdb reanalysed the multiplex PCR reads using MiXCR and keeps one entry per CDR3 protein. This sample has 550,000 to 650,000 distinct CDR3 sequences, with 13% to 15% found just once. The material sequenced was blood. These receptors all stem from a woman aged 40 to 49 with Graves' hyperthyroidism.

This clonotype was picked up many times. The chain is built from TRBV27 and TRBJ2-1, with 8 bases that match TRBD1. This CDR3 region has 16 residues. V was clipped by 5 bases and J by 3 bases; unmatched bases: 9. Germline V gene data show CDR1 as MNHEY and CDR2 as SMNVEV (reference sequence). Here the CDR3 reads CASSPLQGASYNEQFF. The CDR3 nucleotides read TGTGCCAGCAGTCCCCTGCAGGGGGCGAGCTACAATGAGCAGTTCTTC.

This clonotype was observed at least ten times. CDR3 residues: CASRLRGQVNTEAFF. In DNA, the CDR3 is TGTGCCAGCAGGCTCAGGGGGCAGGTGAACACTGAAGCTTTCTTT. The chain links TRBV6-2 or TRBV6-3 to TRBJ1-1; 8 positions match TRBD1. The ends lost 6 bases at V and 0 bases at J; junction bases unmatched: 6. From germline, CDR1 is MNHEY and CDR2 SVGEGT. The CDR3 sequence is 15 residues long.

In this sample, this clonotype turned up many times. The chain uses TRBV27 and TRBJ2-7; the D gene could be TRBD1 or TRBD2 (5 bases each). The germline V and J ends were trimmed by 2 bases and 2 bases, with 16 bases remaining between them. The CDR3 sequence is 16 residues long. The germline CDR1 and CDR2 sequences are MNHEY and SMNVEV (reference sequence). The CDR3 coding sequence is TGTGCCAGCAGTTTACAGGGAAGAGGGAACACCTACGAGCAGTACTTC. Its translation: CASSLQGRGNTYEQYF.

The V call is TRBV7-2, the J call TRBJ2-7; weak D call: TRBD2 (5 bases). Germline assignment: CDR1 SGHTA and CDR2 FQGNSA. The ends were cut back, 5 bases at V and 0 bases at J, with 11 bases in the middle. The CDR3 extends over 14 amino acids. The CDR3 bases are TGTGCCAGCAGCCCCAGCCGGGACTCCTACGAGCAGTACTTC. This translates into CASSPSRDSYEQYF.

The chain has TRBV7-6 and TRBJ2-5; 7 positions match TRBD2. In germline, CDR1 is SGHVS, CDR2 FNYEAQ. This CDR3 comprises 14 residues. V trimming: 5 bases; J trimming: 5 bases; junction bases outside the gene matches: 8. The CDR3 nucleotides read TGTGCCAGCAGCGAAAGCGGGGCCGGGGAGACCCAGTACTTC. Translated: CASSESGAGETQYF.

This clonotype was picked up many times. The V call is TRBV10-3, the J call TRBJ2-7; 11 nucleotides line up with TRBD1. V shed 6 bases and J 2 bases; nucleotides not matched to a gene: 6. The CDR3 is made up of 15 amino acids. CDR1 is ENHRY, CDR2 SYGVKD, per germline. CDR3 DNA sequence: TGTGCCATCAGGGCGGGGACAGGGGGTACCTACGAGCAGTACTTC. This encodes CAIRAGTGGTYEQYF.

The sample holds a few counts of this clonotype. This rearrangement joins TRBV10-1 to TRBJ2-7, with D hard to call. Looked up from germline, CDR1 is WNHNN and CDR2 is SYGVQD (reference sequence). The CDR3 contains 14 residues. V shed 4 bases and J shed 6 bases, with 16 bases lying between them. The CDR3 DNA follows: TGCGCCAGCAGTGCTCCTTCCGACGGTTCCGAGCAGTACTTC. Protein product: CASSAPSDGSEQYF.

This clonotype showed up many times. The chain uses TRBV5-1 and TRBJ2-2; maybe TRBD1 (6 bases). Germline V gene sequence: CDR1 SGHRS, CDR2 YFSETQ. The CDR3 totals 15 residues. Trimming shortened V by 0 bases and J by 1 base, and 7 bases separated the two germline ends. The CDR3 region is CASSLVQGNTGELFF. As DNA, the CDR3 is TGCGCCAGCAGCTTGGTACAGGGGAACACCGGGGAGCTGTTTTTT.

V gene TRBV3-1 combines with J gene TRBJ2-7, with TRBD1 matching 11 bases. The CDR3 has 16 amino acids. The germline gives CDR1 LGHDT, CDR2 YNNKEL (reference sequence). V lost 5 bases to trimming and J lost 2 bases; unmatched junction nucleotides: 8. In DNA form, the CDR3 reads TGTGCCAGCAGCTACATCGGGACAGGGGGGACCTACGAGCAGTACTTC. Translated: CASSYIGTGGTYEQYF.

This clonotype was detected many times. The chain has TRBV12-3 or TRBV12-4 and TRBJ2-7; weak D call: TRBD2 (6 bases). The CDR3 loop spans 13 amino acids. Trimming removed 7 bases from V and 5 bases from J, with 15 bases in between. CDR3 loop: CASTVGGVNEQYF. The CDR3 coding sequence is TGTGCCAGCACCGTCGGAGGGGTCAACGAGCAGTACTTC.

This clonotype was seen a few times. The rearrangement links TRBV2 to TRBJ2-5; possible D gene TRBD1, 5 bases. CDR3 length: 11 amino acids. The germline V gene encodes CDR1 SNHLY and CDR2 FYNNEI. CDR3 in amino acids: CASGIDETQYF. The CDR3 DNA is TGTGCTTCAGGGATTGATGAGACCCAGTACTTC.

The rearrangement uses TRBV7-8 and TRBJ2-2; D is uncertain. CDR1 and CDR2 (germline): SGHVS, FQNEAQ. The CDR3 has 16 amino acids. Deletions cut 1 base from V and 0 bases from J, with 9 bases between. CDR3: CASSLGPGSNTGELFF. CDR3 DNA: TGTGCCAGCAGCTTAGGTCCAGGATCGAACACCGGGGAGCTGTTTTTT.

This clonotype has a handful of counts. The chain recombines TRBV15 with TRBJ2-1; D gene ambiguous. This CDR3 region has 12 residues. The germline CDR1 and CDR2 sequences are LNHNV and YYDKDF (reference sequence). Trimming cost V 2 bases and J 1 base, with 0 bases left between them. The CDR3 bases are TGTGCCACCAGCAGATCCTACAATGAGCAGTTCTTC. It codes for CATSRSYNEQFF.

The CDR3 DNA reads as TGCGCCAGCAGCTTGTCGGGCCTAGCGAACTACAATGAGCAGTTCTTC. This translates into CASSLSGLANYNEQFF. This chain links TRBV5-1 with TRBJ2-1; D is perhaps TRBD2 (6 bases). Trimming removed 1 base at V and 3 bases at J, with 14 bases between. Germline V gives CDR1 SGHRS, CDR2 YFSETQ. This CDR3 spans 16 amino acids. The full variable domain, completed using reference TRBV5-1 and TRBJ2-1, is KAGVTQTPRYLIKTRGQQVTLSCSPISGHRSVSWYQQTPGQGLQFLFEYFSETQRNKGNFPGRFSGRQFSNSRSEMNVSTLELGDSALYLCASSLSGLANYNEQFFGPGTRLTVL.

This clonotype has ten or more counts. V and J are TRBV28 and TRBJ2-2; D is possibly TRBD2 (5 bases). Per germline, CDR1 MDHEN and CDR2 SYDVKM. Trimming took 6 bases from V and 6 from J, leaving 20 bases between them. The CDR3 runs to 16 residues. The CDR3 protein is CASSPQPYLAAGELFF. The CDR3 DNA reads as TGTGCCAGCAGCCCCCAGCCGTATCTAGCAGCCGGGGAGCTGTTTTTT.

Comments on this clonotype: A much larger clonotype is one base distant, so this may be a read error. This rearrangement joins TRBV28 to TRBJ1-1; tentative D call: TRBD1 (6 bases). V was shortened by 5 bases and J by 2 bases, with 12 bases between the two germline ends. The CDR3 length is 14 residues. Germline CDR1 reads MDHEN; CDR2 reads SYDVKM. The CDR3 bases are TGTGCCAGCAGTCGGGACATGATTAACACTGAAGCTTTCTTT. This codes for CASSRDMINTEAFF.

The V gene is TRBV20-1, the J gene TRBJ1-3; the D gene is possibly TRBD1 (6 bases). The V gene's germline CDR1 is DFQATT and CDR2 SNEGSKA (reference sequence). Trimming cost V 5 bases and J 4 bases, with 9 bases left between them. The length of the CDR3 is 12 residues. The CDR3 is CSAPRGGNTIYF. The CDR3 region has the DNA TGCAGTGCTCCCAGGGGAGGAAACACCATATATTTT.

Of note for this clonotype: The limits of the CDR3 on the DNA are not certain, so only TCRdb's listed CDR3 is given. The chain carries TRBV7-9 and TRBJ1-1. Ends included, the CDR3 has 20 residues. CDR1 is SEHNR, CDR2 FQNEAQ, per germline (reference sequence). This chain's CDR3 is CASSLLQYEQYFGPATEAFF.

The gene calls are TRBV20-1 and TRBJ2-1, with no clear D. This CDR3 is 13 amino acids long. The V end lost 0 bases, the J end lost 6 bases, and 9 bases lay between the germline ends. Germline V gene data show CDR1 as DFQATT and CDR2 as SNEGSKA (reference sequence). DNA for the CDR3: TGCAGTGCTAGAGATTTTGGGTCCAATGAGCAGTTCTTC. Amino acid sequence: CSARDFGSNEQFF.

This clonotype appeared a few times. Compared with germline, one end of the junction differs, possibly owing to a read error. V usage is TRBV11-2 and J usage is TRBJ2-1; D ambiguous. The CDR3 has 13 residues. Germline CDR1 and CDR2: SGHAT and FQNNGV. The CDR3 DNA sequence: TGTGCCGGCAGCTCCGGCCCCAAGGATGAGCAGTTCTTC. Its protein product is CAGSSGPKDEQFF.

This clonotype has a count of ten or more. The V and J genes are TRBV6-5 and TRBJ2-1; D remains ambiguous. The CDR3 consists of 15 residues. Trimming stripped 1 base from V and 2 bases from J, with 9 bases between. Per germline, CDR1 MNHEY and CDR2 SVGAGI. CDR3 coding DNA: TGTGCCAGCAGTTACTGGCCTCCACCCTACAATGAGCAGTTCTTC. Protein product: CASSYWPPPYNEQFF.

The V and J genes are TRBV9 and TRBJ2-4; tentatively, D is TRBD2 (5 bases). Germline V gene data show CDR1 as SGDLS and CDR2 as YYNGEE. The CDR3 is made up of 14 amino acids. V lost 0 bases, J lost 7 bases, and 11 bases lay in between. The CDR3 sequence is CASSVEGGANIQYF. CDR3 bases: TGTGCCAGCAGCGTAGAAGGAGGAGCTAACATTCAGTACTTC.

In this sample, this clonotype turned up many times. The V and J genes are TRBV18 and TRBJ2-5; weak D call: TRBD2 (5 bases). V was trimmed by 3 bases and J by 2 bases, leaving 7 bases between them. Germline CDR1 KGHSH, CDR2 LQKENI. This CDR3 contains 13 residues. Written as DNA, the CDR3 is TGTGCCAGCTCACCCGGGAAGCAAGAGACCCAGTACTTC. Translated, it gives CASSPGKQETQYF.

This clonotype was counted between two and nine times. Since a much larger clone is just one base distant, this may be a read error. The rearrangement joins TRBV3-1 to TRBJ2-7; D is possibly TRBD2 (5 bases). The CDR3 runs 16 residues. The V and J ends lost 4 bases and 2 bases respectively, with 18 bases between them. CDR1 is LGHDT, CDR2 YNNKEL, per germline (reference sequence). CDR3 sequence (DNA): TGTGCCAGCAGCCGTCAAAGGCGCGGGCCCGCCTACGAGCAGTACTTC. Residues: CASSRQRRGPAYEQYF.

The chain joins TRBV6-1 to TRBJ1-5; TRBD1 matches 7 bases. Germline trimming cut 6 bases from V and 1 base from J; bases unmatched to any gene: 6. CDR1 and CDR2 (germline): MNHNS, SASEGT. This CDR3 region has 15 residues. The CDR3 DNA reads as TGTGCCAGCAGACAACAGGGGTTGAGCAATCAGCCCCAGCATTTT. Translating gives CASRQQGLSNQPQHF.

This clonotype was picked up a small number of times. The chain uses TRBV30 and TRBJ2-7, with unresolved D. The CDR3 runs 13 residues. Germline V lookup: CDR1 GTSNPN, CDR2 SVGIG (reference sequence). With 3 bases removed from V and 3 bases from J, the gap between germline ends came to 12 bases. The CDR3 nucleotides read TGTGCCTGGAGGCCGGACGGACGCTACGAGCAGTACTTC. Translation gives CAWRPDGRYEQYF.

At least ten counts were recorded for this clonotype. The V call is TRBV20-1, the J call TRBJ2-3; the match to TRBD2 covers 9 bases. Germline loops: CDR1 DFQATT, CDR2 SNEGSKA (reference sequence). V lost 3 bases, J lost 1 base, and 2 bases stayed unmatched. The CDR3 runs 14 residues. CDR3 region: CSARTSGRTDTQYF. For the CDR3, the DNA is TGCAGTGCTAGGACTAGCGGACGCACAGATACGCAGTATTTT.

This clonotype has only a few counts. CDR3 in amino acids: CASSWVLAGDYNEQFF. CDR3 coding DNA: TGTGCCAGCAGCTGGGTACTAGCGGGAGATTACAATGAGCAGTTCTTC. The chain links TRBV5-8 to TRBJ2-1; 11 bases match TRBD2. There are 16 residues in the CDR3. V trimming: 3 bases; J trimming: 4 bases; junction bases outside the gene matches: 6. Germline CDR1 SGHTS, CDR2 YDEGEE. Based on the CDR3 plus reference TRBV5-8 and TRBJ2-1, the full variable domain is EAGVTQSPTHLIKTRGQQATLRCSPISGHTSVYWYQQALGLGLQFLLWYDEGEERNRGNFPPRFSGRQFPNYSSELNVNALELEDSALYLCASSWVLAGDYNEQFFGPGTRLTVL.

This clonotype was observed at least ten times. The CDR3: CASYGGRPTGELFF. Here the CDR3 DNA reads TGTGCCTCCTACGGGGGGAGGCCCACCGGGGAGCTGTTTTTT. The rearrangement joins TRBV27 to TRBJ2-2; TRBD2 matches 7 bases. The germline V gene encodes CDR1 MNHEY and CDR2 SMNVEV (reference sequence). J gave up 4 bases and V 11 bases, and 10 bases lay outside the gene matches. This CDR3 is built from 14 residues.

This clonotype was seen a few times. The J gene is TRBJ2-5, the V gene TRBV19, with TRBD2 matching over 7 bases. Germline CDR1 reads LNHDA; CDR2 reads SQIVND (reference sequence). The CDR3 has 13 residues. V lost 4 bases to trimming and J lost 4 bases; unmatched junction nucleotides: 3. CDR3 nucleotide sequence: TGTGCCAGTAGTAGCCGGGAGGTAGAGACCCAGTACTTC. It translates to CASSSREVETQYF.